Listed below are T cell receptor beta chains from one sample, sequenced in a study of T cells after yellow fever vaccination. TCRdb independently ran MiXCR on the 5' RACE reads; one entry per CDR3 protein. The sample gives 450,000 to 600,000 distinct CDR3 sequences, around 16% of which show up once; around 16% is in the top ten. The sample consisted of PBMCs, taken about 5 days after the first yellow fever vaccination. The receptors were sampled from a man younger than 30 who received the YFV17D yellow fever vaccine. Each CDR3 is given with its conserved first and last residue. D genes are given only for firm matches. Size values are once, few and many counts, or a class for expanded clones, and some rows have none.

d_call: TRBD1
j_call: TRBJ2-2
v_call: TRBV3-1
clone_size: few
cdr3_nt: TGTGCCAGCAGCTATGGGGACAGAGGGAGCGGGGAGCTGTTTTTT
cdr3_aa: CASSYGDRGSGELFF

d_call: -
j_call: TRBJ1-5
v_call: TRBV5-5
clone_size: few
cdr3_nt: TGTGCCAGCAGCTTGACAGGATCGGGCAATCAGCCCCAGCATTTT
cdr3_aa: CASSLTGSGNQPQHF

d_call: TRBD1
j_call: TRBJ1-2
v_call: TRBV6-2/TRBV6-3
clone_size: -
cdr3_nt: TGTGCCAGCAGTCGGGGACAGCTGGCGGGCTACACCTTC
cdr3_aa: CASSRGQLAGYTF

d_call: -
j_call: TRBJ1-2
v_call: TRBV28
clone_size: -
cdr3_nt: TGTGCCGTCGAGGGGCGATATGGCTACACCTTC
cdr3_aa: CAVEGRYGYTF

d_call: -
j_call: TRBJ1-4
v_call: TRBV6-1
clone_size: few
cdr3_nt: TGTGCCAGCAGGAGGGACCAGAATAATGAAAAACTGTTTTTT
cdr3_aa: CASRRDQNNEKLFF

d_call: -
j_call: TRBJ2-1
v_call: TRBV7-3
clone_size: few
cdr3_nt: TGTGCCAGCAGCCCGGGGGAGAACAATGAGCAGTTCTTC
cdr3_aa: CASSPGENNEQFF

d_call: TRBD1
j_call: TRBJ2-1
v_call: TRBV6-5
clone_size: -
cdr3_nt: TGTGCCAGCAGTTACGGTGGACAGGGATATGAGCAGTTCTTC
cdr3_aa: CASSYGGQGYEQFF

d_call: -
j_call: TRBJ2-5
v_call: TRBV3-1
clone_size: many
cdr3_nt: TGTGCCAGCTTTGCTAGCGCGGGGGCGGAGACCCAGTACTTC
cdr3_aa: CASFASAGAETQYF

d_call: TRBD2
j_call: TRBJ2-1
v_call: TRBV25-1
clone_size: few
cdr3_nt: TGTGCCAGCAGTGACCTTACTCGTCGGGGGGGCTCCTACAATGAGCAGTTCTTC
cdr3_aa: CASSDLTRRGGSYNEQFF

d_call: -
j_call: TRBJ1-3
v_call: TRBV7-9
clone_size: few
cdr3_nt: TGTGCCAGCAGCTTTTACCTCGACTCTGGAAACACCATATATTTT
cdr3_aa: CASSFYLDSGNTIYF

d_call: -
j_call: TRBJ1-5
v_call: TRBV10-3
clone_size: few
cdr3_nt: TGTGCGCACGCTGCGCAGGGCAATCAGCCCCAGCATTTT
cdr3_aa: CAHAAQGNQPQHF

d_call: -
j_call: TRBJ2-1
v_call: TRBV4-1
clone_size: -
cdr3_nt: TGCGCCAGCAGCCAAGAGCGTACGGTGGGGGGCCGCAATGAGCAGTTCTTC
cdr3_aa: CASSQERTVGGRNEQFF

d_call: TRBD1
j_call: TRBJ1-1
v_call: TRBV5-1
clone_size: -
cdr3_nt: TGCGCCAGCAGCTTGGTCGGACAGGTTGACACTGAAGCTTTCTTT
cdr3_aa: CASSLVGQVDTEAFF

d_call: -
j_call: TRBJ2-5
v_call: TRBV24-1
clone_size: many
cdr3_nt: TGTGCCACCAGTGATAACCGGGGGCTAGGGACCCAGTACTTC
cdr3_aa: CATSDNRGLGTQYF

d_call: TRBD1
j_call: TRBJ1-2
v_call: TRBV12-3/TRBV12-4
clone_size: -
cdr3_nt: TGTGCCAGCAGTGCGGACAGGGGGCTTTTCTATGGCTACACCTTC
cdr3_aa: CASSADRGLFYGYTF

d_call: -
j_call: TRBJ2-7
v_call: TRBV6-1
clone_size: few
cdr3_nt: TGTGCCAGCTCCTTGCATAGCTCCTACGAGCAGTACTTC
cdr3_aa: CASSLHSSYEQYF

d_call: -
j_call: TRBJ2-3
v_call: TRBV19
clone_size: few
cdr3_nt: TGTGCCAGTAGTATAGATCTCACAGGACTGGATACGCAGTATTTT
cdr3_aa: CASSIDLTGLDTQYF

d_call: -
j_call: TRBJ1-2
v_call: TRBV9
clone_size: -
cdr3_nt: TGTGCCAGCAGCGTAGATGATCCTAACTATGGCTACACCTTC
cdr3_aa: CASSVDDPNYGYTF

d_call: -
j_call: TRBJ1-4
v_call: TRBV6-5
clone_size: few
cdr3_nt: TGTGCCAGCAGTTACACGTCCATCGGGAAACTGTTTTTT
cdr3_aa: CASSYTSIGKLFF

d_call: -
j_call: TRBJ1-4
v_call: TRBV25-1
clone_size: -
cdr3_nt: TGTGCCAGTCAGTCCCAGGAAAGGGAAAAACTGTTTTTT
cdr3_aa: CASQSQEREKLFF

d_call: -
j_call: TRBJ2-3
v_call: TRBV18
clone_size: -
cdr3_nt: TGTGCCAGCTCACCACTCACAGGGCCAGATACGCAGTATTTT
cdr3_aa: CASSPLTGPDTQYF

d_call: TRBD1
j_call: TRBJ2-1
v_call: TRBV29-1
clone_size: -
cdr3_nt: TGCAGCGTTGAACTGCCCGGGACAGGATACTACAATGAGCAGTTCTTC
cdr3_aa: CSVELPGTGYYNEQFF

d_call: -
j_call: TRBJ1-6
v_call: TRBV12-3/TRBV12-4
clone_size: -
cdr3_nt: TGTGCCAGCAGTTTAGACCGACCAAATTCACCCCTCCACTTT
cdr3_aa: CASSLDRPNSPLHF

d_call: TRBD1
j_call: TRBJ1-5
v_call: TRBV20-1
clone_size: -
cdr3_nt: TGCAGTGCTTGGACAGGGGGCGAGGTACAGCCCCAGCATTTT
cdr3_aa: CSAWTGGEVQPQHF

d_call: TRBD2
j_call: TRBJ2-7
v_call: TRBV27
clone_size: -
cdr3_nt: TGTGCCAGCAGTCCTACTCGGGGGGTTTTCGACGAGCAGTACTTC
cdr3_aa: CASSPTRGVFDEQYF

d_call: -
j_call: TRBJ2-5
v_call: TRBV29-1
clone_size: -
cdr3_nt: TGCAGCGCCGCCGGAGGGACAGAGACCCAGTACTTC
cdr3_aa: CSAAGGTETQYF

d_call: TRBD1
j_call: TRBJ2-1
v_call: TRBV27
clone_size: few
cdr3_nt: TGTGCCAGCAGCCCAGGACAGGGGGCGAATGAGCAGTTCTTC
cdr3_aa: CASSPGQGANEQFF

d_call: TRBD2
j_call: TRBJ2-5
v_call: TRBV4-1
clone_size: -
cdr3_nt: TGCGCCAGCAGCCAGGGGGGGCCTAGCGGGGATTTTCAGGAGGAGACCCAGTACTTC
cdr3_aa: CASSQGGPSGDFQEETQYF

d_call: -
j_call: TRBJ2-3
v_call: TRBV6-5
clone_size: -
cdr3_nt: TGTGCCAGCAGTTACTCTGGGGGCGATACGCAGTATTTT
cdr3_aa: CASSYSGGDTQYF

d_call: -
j_call: TRBJ2-1
v_call: TRBV7-2
clone_size: -
cdr3_nt: TGTGCCAGCAGCTTAGAGTACGGGATTCAGTTCTTC
cdr3_aa: CASSLEYGIQFF

d_call: -
j_call: TRBJ2-2
v_call: TRBV4-2
clone_size: -
cdr3_nt: TGTGCCAGCAGCCAAGCGAAGGGTGGGACCGGGGAGCTGTTTTTT
cdr3_aa: CASSQAKGGTGELFF

d_call: TRBD2
j_call: TRBJ2-1
v_call: TRBV20-1
clone_size: few
cdr3_nt: TGCAGTGCCCGAGAACTAGCGGGGTCCTCCTACAATGAGCAGTTCTTC
cdr3_aa: CSARELAGSSYNEQFF

d_call: TRBD1
j_call: TRBJ2-2
v_call: TRBV29-1
clone_size: -
cdr3_nt: TGCAGCGTTGTGGCAGGGGGGAACACCGGGGAGCTGTTTTTT
cdr3_aa: CSVVAGGNTGELFF

d_call: -
j_call: TRBJ1-2
v_call: TRBV7-2
clone_size: -
cdr3_nt: TGTGCCAGCAGCTTAGCGTTCGGGGGGGCTATCTATGGCTACACCTTC
cdr3_aa: CASSLAFGGAIYGYTF

d_call: -
j_call: TRBJ2-3
v_call: TRBV10-3
clone_size: few
cdr3_nt: TGTGCCATCAGCGACGGGGGCACAGATACGCAGTATTTT
cdr3_aa: CAISDGGTDTQYF

d_call: -
j_call: TRBJ1-5
v_call: TRBV7-6
clone_size: -
cdr3_nt: TGTGCCAGCAGCCCTGAACTGAATCAGCCCCAGCATTTT
cdr3_aa: CASSPELNQPQHF

d_call: -
j_call: TRBJ1-1
v_call: TRBV4-2
clone_size: few
cdr3_nt: TGTGCCAGCAGCCAAGACGGTACGAACACTGAAGCTTTCTTT
cdr3_aa: CASSQDGTNTEAFF

d_call: TRBD1
j_call: TRBJ1-2
v_call: TRBV5-1
clone_size: few
cdr3_nt: TGCGCCAGCAGCCCACAAACCTCGACAGGGAGCTACACCTTC
cdr3_aa: CASSPQTSTGSYTF

d_call: -
j_call: TRBJ2-2
v_call: TRBV7-6
clone_size: -
cdr3_nt: TGTGCCAGCAGCTTCGCAGGACCCCCCGTTCCGGGGGAGCTGTTTTTT
cdr3_aa: CASSFAGPPVPGELFF

d_call: TRBD2
j_call: TRBJ2-1
v_call: TRBV5-5
clone_size: few
cdr3_nt: TGTGCCAGCAGGACTACTAGCGGGGCGTACAATGAGCAGTTCTTC
cdr3_aa: CASRTTSGAYNEQFF

d_call: -
j_call: TRBJ2-1
v_call: TRBV7-8
clone_size: few
cdr3_nt: TGTGCCAGCAGATCGGCGCGCTTAGACGTCAATGAGCAGTTCTTC
cdr3_aa: CASRSARLDVNEQFF

d_call: TRBD2
j_call: TRBJ2-7
v_call: TRBV2
clone_size: few
cdr3_nt: TGTGCCAGCAGTGTTACTAGCGGGGACTACGAGCAGTACTTC
cdr3_aa: CASSVTSGDYEQYF